This T cell receptor beta chain is drawn from a study of shared T cell receptors in the human thymus. Profiled with immunoSEQ multiplex PCR; TCRdb holds only in-frame clones, not every one. The sample records hundreds of thousands of clones, approximately 87% being singletons. These data were also reused for a study on human thymus T cells. In that study: Infants served as donors; they were healthy and Finnish and were having corrective surgery for congenital heart defects. Corrective heart surgery yielded resections, and these provided the thymus tissue. The authors found apparently biased V and J gene usage in thymic and blood repertoires.

The TCR originated in a boy less than two years old with a congenital heart defect. Sequencing was carried out using thymocytes.

CDR3: CASSLESGGGGTYEQYF. The CDR3 DNA reads as TGTGCCAGCAGCTTGGAGTCGGGCGGCGGAGGGACCTACGAGCAGTACTTC. The chain links TRBV5-6 to TRBJ2-7; tentative D call: TRBD2 (6 bases). Trimming shortened V by 0 bases and J by 2 bases, and 18 bases separated the two germline ends. Germline loops: CDR1 SGHDT, CDR2 YYEEEE. The CDR3 sequence is 17 residues long.